The source of this T cell receptor beta chain is a study of blood T cell repertoires in COVID-19. Study as a whole: Acute and convalescent COVID-19 specimens originated in the United States, Italy and Spain. Sources were T cells, B-cell-depleted T cells, or PBMCs; the material itself was cDNA or gDNA.

The CDR3 runs 13 residues. Germline V CDR1 and CDR2: SEHNR, FQNEAQ (reference sequence). V lost 7 bases and J 4 bases, leaving 14 bases between the germline ends. Original methodology: Reference gene primer amplification in the assay estimated nucleated cell counts. TCRdb's table, derived via immunoSEQ multiplex PCR, lists solely in-frame clones and lacks some. For V, J and clone size, that table is used; D and trimming come from the DNA. The table records 24,000 or so clones, roughly 84% of them present only once. The sequence derives from a human donor in a cohort sampled during active COVID-19. The donor label of this sample is uncertain. Input material: peripheral blood. The chain joins TRBV7-9 to TRBJ2-7, with TRBD1 as a possible D gene (5 bases). The chain's CDR3 is CASKVTGSYEQYF. The CDR3 DNA reads TGTGCCAGCAAGGTTACAGGTTCGTACGAGCAGTACTTC.